Listed below are T cell receptor beta chains from one sample, sequenced in a study of cytomegalovirus exposure and HLA in healthy donors. Clones were sequenced by immunoSEQ multiplex PCR, and TCRdb holds only the in-frame ones, with some missing. The sample carries over 200,000 clones, approximately 90% recorded once. The sequencing input was PBMCs. The receptors shown here come from a young woman in good health and CMV-seronegative. Both conserved end residues are part of each CDR3. The order of the fields is clone size, D gene, J gene, V gene, CDR3 DNA, CDR3 protein. D genes are given only for firm matches. Size tells how often a clone was seen (once, few, many) or the class of an expanded clone, and some rows leave it out.

>.|TRBD2|TRBJ2-3|TRBV5-1
TGCGCCAGCAGCTTGGCAGCGGGGGGCACAGATACGCAGTATTTT
CASSLAAGGTDTQYF
>.|.|TRBJ1-6|TRBV27
TGTGCCAGCAGTTATAGTAATTCACCCCTCCACTTT
CASSYSNSPLHF
>.|TRBD1|TRBJ2-7|TRBV19
TGTGCCAGTAGTATTGTAGGGACAGGATCCTACGAGCAGTACTTC
CASSIVGTGSYEQYF
>.|TRBD1|TRBJ2-7|TRBV29-1
TGCAGCGTTGACGGGACAGGGCCCTACGAGCAGTACTTC
CSVDGTGPYEQYF
>.|.|TRBJ2-5|TRBV11-2
TGTGCCAGCAGTTCATTTCCGGGACTCCAAGAGACCCAGTACTTC
CASSSFPGLQETQYF
>.|.|TRBJ1-6|TRBV2
TGTGCCAGCAGTGATGGCCAGGGAGGATATAATTCACCCCTCCACTTT
CASSDGQGGYNSPLHF
>.|.|TRBJ1-1|TRBV4-1
TGCGCCAGCAGCCAAGTTCGGGCGGGGCTTAAGATATCTGAAGCTTTCTTT
CASSQVRAGLKISEAFF
>few|TRBD1|TRBJ2-5|TRBV28
TGTGCCAGCAGTTCCTTGACAGGGGGCGGAGAGACCCAGTACTTC
CASSSLTGGGETQYF
>few|.|TRBJ2-2|TRBV30
TGTGCCTGGAGGGAGGGAGTAGGCACCGGGGAGCTGTTTTTT
CAWREGVGTGELFF
>.|TRBD2|TRBJ2-1|TRBV6-4
TGTGCCAGCCGGTTGGGTGCAGCTAGCGGAAGCTCCTACAATGAGCAGTTCTTC
CASRLGAASGSSYNEQFF
>.|.|TRBJ2-5|TRBV21-1
TGTGCCAGCAGCAAAGCGCTTCGGGGAGCCCTCCAAGAGACCCAGTACTTC
CASSKALRGALQETQYF
>.|TRBD1|TRBJ2-7|TRBV4-1
TGCGCCAGCAGCCACGGGACAGGGGGGATCTCCTACGAGCAGTACTTC
CASSHGTGGISYEQYF
>.|.|TRBJ2-7|TRBV7-2
TGTGCCAGCAGCTTAGGTCCCGCGGGACGGCTGGGCCACGAGCAGTACTTC
CASSLGPAGRLGHEQYF
>.|TRBD1|TRBJ1-3|TRBV18
TGTGCCAGCTCACCTACAGGGGGAGATGGAAACACCATATATTTT
CASSPTGGDGNTIYF
>.|TRBD1|TRBJ1-1|TRBV9
TGTGCCAGCAGCGTAGTGACAGGGGGAACTGAAGCTTTCTTT
CASSVVTGGTEAFF
>few|TRBD1|TRBJ1-6|TRBV6-5
TGTGCCAGCAGTTACTCTGACAGGGGAGGTTCACCCCTCCACTTT
CASSYSDRGGSPLHF
>.|TRBD1|TRBJ2-7|TRBV7-9
TGTGCCAGCAGCTTAGAGGGGGCCAGGAATAGCTACGAGCAGTACTTC
CASSLEGARNSYEQYF
>.|.|TRBJ1-2|TRBV5-4
TGTGCCAGCTCACCCCGTCAAGCAACGGGATATACTAACTATGGCTACACCTTC
CASSPRQATGYTNYGYTF
>.|.|TRBJ2-3|TRBV6-5
TGTGCCAGCAGTTACTTGGCGGAGGCCGGAGATACGCAGTATTTT
CASSYLAEAGDTQYF
>.|TRBD1|TRBJ1-5|TRBV6-1
TGTGCCAGCAGTGAATCGGGGGACAGGGGCCATCAGCCCCAGCATTTT
CASSESGDRGHQPQHF
>.|.|TRBJ1-2|TRBV20-1
TGCAATCCGGACAGAGATTATGGCTACACCTTC
CNPDRDYGYTF
>.|TRBD1|TRBJ2-5|TRBV2
TGTGCCCTCAGGGGGCGCGTTCAAGAGACCCAGTACTTC
CALRGRVQETQYF
>.|.|TRBJ2-6|TRBV5-4
TGTGCCAGCGAGCCTCCACCCCAGGGTGCTGGGGCCAACGTCCTGACTTTC
CASEPPPQGAGANVLTF
>.|.|TRBJ2-2|TRBV7-2
TGTGCCAGCAGCTTAGGGCAGAACACCGGGGAGCTGTTTTTT
CASSLGQNTGELFF
>.|TRBD1|TRBJ2-7|TRBV4-1
TGCGCCAGCAGCCGGGCAGGACAGGGGGGAGGCTACGAGCAGTACTTC
CASSRAGQGGGYEQYF
>.|.|TRBJ2-7|TRBV4-1
TGCGCCAGCAGCCAATCTGGGGCTAGTAGGGACGAGCAGTACTTC
CASSQSGASRDEQYF
>.|TRBD1|TRBJ1-5|TRBV30
TGTGCCTGGCAGCCGGGACAGAGTTCTAATCAGCCCCAGCATTTT
CAWQPGQSSNQPQHF
>once|TRBD2|TRBJ2-5|TRBV9
TGTGCCAGCAGCGTAGCTCGGCCTAGCGGGAGAGAGACCCAGTACTTC
CASSVARPSGRETQYF
>once|.|TRBJ2-5|TRBV6-5
TGTGCCAGCAGTTACACGTGGGGGCGGCGGGAGACCCAGTACTTC
CASSYTWGRRETQYF
>.|.|TRBJ1-4|TRBV4-3
TGCGCCAGCAGCCGTGGCAGGGCAACTAATGAAAAACTGTTTTTT
CASSRGRATNEKLFF
>.|.|TRBJ2-1|TRBV7-3
TGTGCCAGCAGCTTAAACCCCCGTAGCTCCTACAATGAGCAGTTCTTC
CASSLNPRSSYNEQFF
>once|.|TRBJ1-1|TRBV5-8
TGTGCCAGCAGCTTGATCTTCGGTGGACTCACTGAAGCTTTCTTT
CASSLIFGGLTEAFF
>.|.|TRBJ2-2|TRBV11-3
TGTGCCAGCAGCTCCCAGGGAAATATGGACACCGGGGAGCTGTTTTTT
CASSSQGNMDTGELFF
>.|TRBD2|TRBJ2-2|TRBV5-4
TGTGCCAGCAGCTTGGCCACCGGGACTAGCGGAACCGGGGAGCTGTTTTTT
CASSLATGTSGTGELFF
>.|.|TRBJ1-2|TRBV7-4
TGTGCCAGCAGCTGGAAGGGGGTTCTAGGATATGGCTACACCTTC
CASSWKGVLGYGYTF
>.|TRBD1|TRBJ2-1|TRBV7-7
TGTGCCAGCAGCTTATTTGGGACAGGGGTGACTGAGCAGTTCTTC
CASSLFGTGVTEQFF
>.|TRBD1|TRBJ1-4|TRBV5-4
TGTGCCAGCAGCCCGGGACAGGGGGCTGAAAAACTGTTTTTT
CASSPGQGAEKLFF
>.|TRBD2|TRBJ2-2|TRBV4-3
TGCGCCAGCAGCCAAGTTCTGCGGGAGCGCACCGGGGAGCTGTTTTTT
CASSQVLRERTGELFF
>.|.|TRBJ1-1|TRBV7-2
TGTGCCAGCAGCCCCTTGACAGCTAACGAAGCTTTCTTT
CASSPLTANEAFF
>.|.|TRBJ2-7|TRBV7-4
TGTGCCAGCAGCCAACGCAGATACTACGAGCAGTACTTC
CASSQRRYYEQYF
>.|TRBD1|TRBJ2-7|TRBV4-3
TGCGCCAGCAGCCAAGAGAGGGACAGTACCTACGAGCAGTACTTC
CASSQERDSTYEQYF